This T cell receptor (beta chain) appears in the sequencing data of a study of blood T cell repertoires in COVID-19 (dated by TCRdb to between 2020 and 2021). Describing the broader study: The collaborator samples originated in the United States, Italy and Spain and spanned the acute and convalescent phases of COVID-19. The material from the prospective study consisted of cDNA or gDNA derived from T cells, B-cell-depleted T cells, or PBMCs. Subjects who had been exposed to COVID-19, were actively infected with it, or had recovered from it provided the deeply sampled blood TCRbeta repertoires that made up the dataset. The repertoires were made available in a free public database intended to serve as a resource for research on the immune response to SARS-CoV-2. Samples were obtained from the ongoing ImmuneRACE study (first 160 participants) and from 1,254 subjects provided by 6 global collaborators. Sample metadata almost always included a de-identified subject ID, COVID-19 status, age in years and sex. Where HLA class I and class II types were available, the types were taken from metadata supplied by the sample provider, not from assay-based typing. The research as a whole found: Clinical and demographic metadata were provided uncurated, with the amount varying by source and participant.

One collaborating source in Seattle enrolled patients during active infection and followed them longitudinally through the course of disease. Each collaborating institution followed its own protocols to collect whole blood in K2EDTA tubes. Collaborator samples were shipped for TCRbeta analysis as frozen whole blood, isolated PBMCs, or DNA extracted from either sample type. A word on this clone: The target of this receptor is not known. No much larger clonotype is one base removed from it; base qualities were not supplied.

The CDR3 spans 14 residues, from the cysteine through the phenylalanine. This entry keeps only the CDR3 DNA: 42 bases, framed from base 1. CDR1 and CDR2 are drawn from the germline V gene (reference sequence): LNHNV, YYDKDF. V was cut back by 6 bases and J by 0 bases, leaving a gap of 9 bases between them. TCRbeta CDR3 regions were amplified from genomic DNA using the immunoSEQ Assay, a bias-controlled multiplex PCR. Regarding the original processing steps: Within the assay, amplification of reference gene primers was used to estimate how many nucleated cells each sample contained. To quantify the absolute abundance of each unique TCRbeta CDR3 rearrangement, sequence reads were collapsed and filtered. For each sample, productive Simpson clonality was calculated as the square root of Simpson's diversity index across productive rearrangements. This immuneACCESS table, as held by TCRdb, lists in-frame sequences with V and J called but not all clones. Of the missing ones, under half trace to an unresolved V gene in checked studies; the others have no known cause. The D gene and trimming were derived from the DNA, and the V and J assignments and clone size from that table. The sample yields a few hundred thousand clones; around 91% were counted once. Under 2.5% of the sample is in the top ten clones.

The receptor comes from a woman aged 55-70 years with COVID-19, enrolled during active disease. The chain was built from TRBV15 and TRBJ1-3, with TRBD1 perhaps the D gene, on 5 matching bases. Sequencing input: peripheral blood. The CDR3 has the sequence CATRYDSSGNTIYF. The nucleotides are TGTGCCACCAGATACGACAGCTCTGGAAACACCATATATTTT.